This T cell receptor beta chain was captured in a study of T cell responses to AZD1222 COVID-19 vaccine. Study outcomes and limitations: Just a handful of AZD1222 recipients were seropositive at baseline. Elevations in Spike-specific TCR breadth and depth followed administration of two AZD1222 doses. Spike regions recognized by vaccine-associated CD4 TCRs spanned the protein, led by 160-218 and 743-854. After the peak T cell response, and only then, were repertoires sampled.

Profiling relied on immunoSEQ multiplex PCR, and the TCRdb table lists in-frame clones only, not all of them. The table lists 130,000 or so clones, about 89% of them singletons. Germline V gene lookup returns CDR1 LGHNA and CDR2 YNFKEQ. Trimming cost V 0 bases and J 5 bases, with 13 bases left between them. The CDR3 runs to 15 residues. Worth noting for this clone: Its antigen is not identified.

The clonotype was recovered from an adult who received the AZD1222 COVID-19 vaccine. The material was peripheral blood, obtained 28 days after the second AZD1222 dose. The V gene is TRBV4-2, the J gene TRBJ1-2; unclear D gene. As DNA, the CDR3 is TGTGCCAGCAGCCAAGATTCTGGGGTTGGATATGGCTACACCTTC. Translated, it gives CASSQDSGVGYGYTF.